This T cell receptor beta chain was sequenced for a study of T cell repertoires in cytomegalovirus infection. Study details: Public TCR beta signatures provided an indication of both CMV infection and a matching HLA type. Study-level points and caveats: Cumulative frequency (of public TCR beta family members) identified carriers of CMV plus the relevant HLA.

TCRdb itself ran the reads through MiXCR, one entry per CDR3 protein. This sample yields 200,000 to 250,000 distinct CDR3 sequences, of which 22% are seen a single time; 15% to 20% belongs to the top ten. This clonotype has ten or more counts. What it recognizes is unknown. The CDR3 runs 16 residues. The germline CDR1 and CDR2 sequences are DFQATT and SNEGSKA (reference sequence). With 0 bases clipped from V and 2 bases from J, the junction kept 7 bases outside the gene matches. Material for sequencing was CD8+ T cells from PBMCs. The receptor comes from a human donor in good health (CMV status not recorded). Some clones in this sample may be carry-over from other donors' samples. V gene TRBV20-1 combines with J gene TRBJ1-2, with TRBD1 identical over 9 bases. The CDR3 DNA follows: TGCAGTGCTAGAGATCTCGGGACAGGGAAAAACTATGGCTACACCTTC. Translation gives CSARDLGTGKNYGYTF.